The next 29 T cell receptor beta chains were all read from a single sample in a study of blood T cell repertoires in COVID-19. The table came from immunoSEQ multiplex PCR; TCRdb's copy has only in-frame clones and leaves some out. The table records about 220,000 clones, 84% of them present only once. Sequenced input: peripheral blood. Every receptor here comes from a man aged 50 or older with active or convalescent COVID-19.

This clone came up a few times. V is TRBV3-1 (or the pseudogene TRBV3-2) and J is TRBJ2-1; TRBD2 aligns across 12 bases. Germline loops: CDR1 LGHDT, CDR2 YNNKEL (reference sequence). This CDR3 is 15 amino acids long. V dropped 2 bases and J dropped 10; count of bases not matched to a gene: 6. CDR3 region: CASSQTSGRPREQFF. CDR3 nucleotides: TGTGCCAGCAGCCAAACTAGCGGGAGGCCTCGCGAGCAGTTCTTC.

V is TRBV27 and J is TRBJ2-1, with 7 bases aligning to TRBD2. In germline, CDR1 is MNHEY, CDR2 SMNVEV (reference sequence). V was pared by 4 bases and J by 8 bases, with 8 bases of the junction left unmatched. The CDR3 has 14 amino acids. CDR3 in DNA: TGTGCCAGCAGTTCCACTACTAGCGTCGATGAGCAGTTCTTC. This gives the protein CASSSTTSVDEQFF.

This rearrangement joins TRBV6-6 to TRBJ1-6; 8 bases are shared with TRBD1. V gave up 5 bases and J gave up 3 bases; unmatched junction bases: 12. CDR3 length: 18 residues. CDR1 MNHNY and CDR2 SVGAGI come from the germline V gene (reference sequence). CDR3 coding DNA: TGTGCCAGCAGTCGACTCGGGACAGGCTTATTCTATAATTCACCCCTCCACTTT. This encodes CASSRLGTGLFYNSPLHF.

The chain recombines TRBV18 with TRBJ2-1; D perhaps matches TRBD1 (6 bases). The V end lost 6 bases, the J end lost 2 bases, and 14 bases lay between the germline ends. Germline values: CDR1 KGHSH, CDR2 LQKENI. The CDR3 totals 15 residues. This chain's CDR3 is CASSQDRQPYNEQFF. DNA of the CDR3: TGTGCCAGCTCCCAGGACAGACAGCCCTACAATGAGCAGTTCTTC. Drawing the rest from reference TRBV18 and TRBJ2-1, the complete variable domain is NAGVMQNPRHLVRRRGQEARLRCSPMKGHSHVYWYRQLPEEGLKFMVYLQKENIIDESGMPKERFSAEFPKEGPSILRIQQVVRGDSAAYFCASSQDRQPYNEQFFGPGTRLTVL.

This clone was counted only a few times. The chain recombines TRBV6-5 with TRBJ2-1; 11 bases line up with TRBD2. Germline CDR1 reads MNHEY; CDR2 reads SVGAGI. Losses at the gene ends were 2 bases for V and 5 bases for J; bases not matched to a gene: 5. The CDR3 has 16 amino acids. As DNA, the CDR3 is TGTGCCAGCAGTTACAGTAGCGGGAGGGTTAACAATGAGCAGTTCTTC. This encodes CASSYSSGRVNNEQFF.

This sequence joins TRBV3-1 (or the pseudogene TRBV3-2) and TRBJ1-1; possible D gene TRBD1, 5 bases. Per the germline V gene, CDR1 is LGHDT and CDR2 is YNNKEL (reference sequence). This CDR3 contains 13 residues. The V end lost 6 bases, the J end lost 5 bases, and 13 bases lay between the germline ends. The CDR3 loop reads CASSDMRGTEAFF. The CDR3 nucleotides are TGTGCCAGCAGTGATATGCGGGGGACTGAAGCTTTCTTT.

This clone was seen just once. The rearrangement links TRBV11-2 to TRBJ2-3, with 8 bases aligning to TRBD2. CDR1 and CDR2 (germline): SGHAT, FQNNGV. This CDR3 region has 16 residues. Unmatched junction bases numbered 7, after V lost 5 bases and J lost 0 bases. The CDR3 bases are TGTGCCAGCAGCCCAAGCGGGAGCCCTAGCACAGATACGCAGTATTTT. Translated, it gives CASSPSGSPSTDTQYF.

The chain combines TRBV7-9 with TRBJ1-3; D ambiguous. The CDR3 runs to 16 residues. Germline V gene sequence: CDR1 SEHNR, CDR2 FQNEAQ (reference sequence). V lost 1 base and J 0 bases, leaving 10 bases between the germline ends. This CDR3 is CASSLGTLSSGNTIYF. The CDR3 DNA sequence: TGTGCCAGCAGCTTAGGCACGTTGAGCTCTGGAAACACCATATATTTT.

The chain is built from TRBV28 and TRBJ2-7, with TRBD2 identical over 12 bases. Germline-derived CDR1 and CDR2 are MDHEN and SYDVKM. Trimming removed 2 bases from V and 3 bases from J; junction bases left unmatched: 2. The CDR3 extends over 15 amino acids. CDR3 in amino acids: CASSLPGLAGYEQYF. The CDR3 DNA reads as TGTGCCAGCAGTTTACCGGGACTAGCGGGCTACGAGCAGTACTTC.

The chain is built from TRBV11-2 and TRBJ2-3; TRBD1 agrees at 9 bases. In germline, CDR1 is SGHAT, CDR2 FQNNGV. The ends lost 0 bases at V and 2 bases at J; junction bases unmatched: 9. The CDR3 loop spans 18 amino acids. CDR3 sequence reads: CASSLEGVRDRATDTQYF. CDR3 coding DNA: TGTGCCAGCAGCTTAGAGGGGGTTAGGGACAGGGCCACAGATACGCAGTATTTT.

The V gene is TRBV5-6, the J gene TRBJ1-6; D ambiguous. The CDR3 runs 14 residues. CDR1 and CDR2 from the germline V gene are SGHDT and YYEEEE. With 2 bases removed from V and 8 bases from J, the gap between germline ends came to 11 bases. CDR3 sequence (DNA): TGTGCCAGCAGCTTCCGGGAGAAACATTCACCCCTCCACTTT. Protein sequence: CASSFREKHSPLHF.

This clone was detected only a few times. The chain employs TRBV28 and TRBJ1-5; 11 bases agree with TRBD1. The CDR3 contains 15 residues. The germline V gene encodes CDR1 MDHEN and CDR2 SYDVKM. V lost 5 bases, J lost 5 bases, and 5 bases stayed unmatched. The CDR3 loop reads CASSKGQGAHQPQHF. CDR3 nucleotide sequence: TGTGCCAGCAGTAAAGGACAGGGGGCGCATCAGCCCCAGCATTTT.

This clone was seen only once. The CDR3 DNA reads TGCGCCAGCAGCTTGGATCCAGGGGAGTATCAGCCCCAGCATTTT. Protein sequence: CASSLDPGEYQPQHF. V gene TRBV5-1 combines with J gene TRBJ1-5; D perhaps matches TRBD1 (6 bases). Trimming cost V 0 bases and J 5 bases, with 12 bases left between them. This CDR3 has 15 amino acids. In germline, CDR1 is SGHRS, CDR2 YFSETQ.

The DNA of the CDR3 is TGTGCCATCAGTGATTCCGGGACTAGCGGGAGTGGCAATGAGCAGTTCTTC. It is translated as CAISDSGTSGSGNEQFF. The V and J genes are TRBV10-3 and TRBJ2-1, with 14 bases aligning to TRBD2. V lost 3 bases and J lost 6; bases outside the gene matches: 7. The CDR3 consists of 17 residues. From germline, CDR1 is ENHRY and CDR2 SYGVKD.

The chain is built from TRBV28 and TRBJ2-2, with 10 bases matching TRBD1. Germline V CDR1 and CDR2: MDHEN, SYDVKM. The CDR3 consists of 15 residues. The J segment lost 7 bases and the V segment lost 7 bases, leaving 9 bases of the junction unmatched. The CDR3 DNA reads TGTGCCAGCACTTGGGACAGGGGCATAATCGGGGAGCTGTTTTTT. This encodes CASTWDRGIIGELFF.

This chain joins TRBV28 and TRBJ2-3; no reliable D call. This CDR3 is built from 15 residues. The germline V and J ends were trimmed by 6 bases and 0 bases, with 13 bases remaining between them. Germline CDR1 MDHEN, CDR2 SYDVKM. This chain's CDR3 is CASSPLAVSTDTQYF. CDR3 DNA sequence: TGTGCCAGCAGCCCCCTGGCGGTTAGCACAGATACGCAGTATTTT.

This chain joins TRBV6-5 and TRBJ2-3, with a tentative D call TRBD2 (6 bases). Germline lookup yields CDR1 MNHEY and CDR2 SVGAGI. V was pared by 5 bases and J by 5 bases, with 14 bases between. There are 14 residues in the CDR3. This CDR3 is CASSIREFEDTQYF. The CDR3 DNA reads TGTGCCAGCAGTATTCGGGAGTTTGAAGATACGCAGTATTTT.

The chain joins TRBV27 to TRBJ2-6, with D possibly being TRBD1 (6 bases). The V gene's germline CDR1 is MNHEY and CDR2 SMNVEV (reference sequence). Trimming took 0 bases from V and 4 from J, leaving 10 bases between them. The CDR3 totals 16 residues. This chain's CDR3 is CASSLSSGAGANVLTF. The CDR3 DNA is TGTGCCAGCAGTTTATCGTCAGGGGCAGGGGCCAACGTCCTGACTTTC.

The CDR3 DNA sequence: TGTGCCAGCAGTTACTCCAGGGGGCCAGGTGAAAAACTGTTTTTT. Its translation: CASSYSRGPGEKLFF. The chain combines TRBV6-6 with TRBJ1-4, with 8 bases identical to TRBD1. Trimming removed 0 bases from V and 7 bases from J; junction bases left unmatched: 4. This CDR3 has 15 amino acids. The germline V gene has CDR1 MNHNY and CDR2 SVGAGI (reference sequence).

The chain links TRBV7-9 to TRBJ1-1; no firm D call. The CDR3 has 13 residues. V lost 2 bases to trimming and J lost 1 base, with 5 bases between them. The germline V gene has CDR1 SEHNR and CDR2 FQNEAQ (reference sequence). CDR3 region: CASSLSQNTEAFF. The CDR3 region has the DNA TGTGCCAGCAGCTTAAGCCAGAACACTGAAGCTTTCTTT.

This clone was observed once. The rearrangement joins TRBV6-1 to TRBJ1-5; TRBD1 agrees at 11 bases. Germline V lookup: CDR1 MNHNS, CDR2 SASEGT. The ends lost 1 base at V and 6 bases at J; junction bases unmatched: 2. The CDR3 contains 15 residues. The CDR3 sequence is CASSEGTGGSQPQHF. The CDR3 bases are TGTGCCAGCAGTGAAGGGACAGGGGGCAGTCAGCCCCAGCATTTT.

The chain links TRBV27 to TRBJ2-3, with 9 bases aligning to TRBD1. J gave up 4 bases and V 8 bases, and 7 bases lay outside the gene matches. The length of the CDR3 is 14 residues. Per germline, CDR1 MNHEY and CDR2 SMNVEV (reference sequence). The CDR3 spells CASWTGARADTQYF. The CDR3 nucleotides read TGTGCCAGCTGGACAGGGGCACGAGCAGATACGCAGTATTTT.

This rearrangement joins TRBV15 to TRBJ2-1; 10 bases align to TRBD2. This CDR3 is built from 16 residues. The trim removed 0 bases at V and 13 bases at J, leaving 12 bases unmatched. Germline values: CDR1 LNHNV, CDR2 YYDKDF (reference sequence). In DNA, the CDR3 is TGTGCCACCAGCAGAGATTCGGCTCTAGCGGGAGTTTACCAGTTCTTC. Translating gives CATSRDSALAGVYQFF.

This clone has more than one count but fewer than ten. V is TRBV5-1 and J is TRBJ2-2; TRBD2 aligns across 8 bases. The germline V gene encodes CDR1 SGHRS and CDR2 YFSETQ. The length of the CDR3 is 15 residues. The V segment lost 2 bases and the J segment 1 base; nucleotides outside the gene matches: 1. CDR3 bases: TGCGCCAGCAGCTTCCTAGCGGGGAACACCGGGGAGCTGTTTTTT. It specifies CASSFLAGNTGELFF.

The chain links TRBV27 to TRBJ2-3; the match to TRBD2 covers 9 bases. Losses at the gene ends were 7 bases for V and 1 base for J; bases not matched to a gene: 9. This CDR3 comprises 16 residues. Germline loops: CDR1 MNHEY, CDR2 SMNVEV (reference sequence). The CDR3 reads CASTRGGGGGTDTQYF. The CDR3, as DNA: TGTGCCAGCACGCGGGGGGGAGGTGGGGGCACAGATACGCAGTATTTT.

V usage is TRBV27 and J usage is TRBJ2-1; TRBD2 agrees at 8 bases. The CDR3 has 17 residues. Germline trimming cut 7 bases from V and 7 bases from J; bases unmatched to any gene: 18. CDR1 and CDR2 (germline): MNHEY, SMNVEV (reference sequence). The CDR3 is CASTSYFRAGVPNEQFF. The CDR3 bases are TGTGCCAGCACCTCTTACTTTCGAGCGGGAGTTCCTAATGAGCAGTTCTTC.

The chain has TRBV27 and TRBJ2-3; TRBD2 matches at 10 bases. CDR1 and CDR2 from the germline V gene are MNHEY and SMNVEV (reference sequence). After removal of 5 bases from V and 6 bases from J, the junction contained 8 bases not matched to a gene. CDR3 length: 15 residues. CDR3 amino acids: CASSKDGAGGDTQYF. The CDR3 DNA sequence: TGTGCCAGCAGTAAAGACGGAGCGGGGGGGGATACGCAGTATTTT.

The chain carries TRBV4-1 and TRBJ1-6, with D hard to call. Trimming removed 2 bases from V and 3 bases from J, with 8 bases in between. CDR1 and CDR2 from the germline V gene are MGHRA and YSYEKL. The CDR3 runs 15 residues. As DNA, the CDR3 is TGCGCCAGCAGCCAATTCGTCAGCTATAATTCACCCCTCCACTTT. Translating it yields CASSQFVSYNSPLHF.

CDR3 coding DNA: TGTGCCAGCAGCCTCCGGTCAGGGGATGGCCAAGAGACCCAGTACTTC. It translates to CASSLRSGDGQETQYF. This chain connects TRBV11-3 to TRBJ2-5; perhaps TRBD1 as D (6 bases). Trimming took 5 bases from V and 1 from J, leaving 17 bases between them. Germline V gene lookup returns CDR1 SGHNT and CDR2 YENEEA. This CDR3 has 16 amino acids.